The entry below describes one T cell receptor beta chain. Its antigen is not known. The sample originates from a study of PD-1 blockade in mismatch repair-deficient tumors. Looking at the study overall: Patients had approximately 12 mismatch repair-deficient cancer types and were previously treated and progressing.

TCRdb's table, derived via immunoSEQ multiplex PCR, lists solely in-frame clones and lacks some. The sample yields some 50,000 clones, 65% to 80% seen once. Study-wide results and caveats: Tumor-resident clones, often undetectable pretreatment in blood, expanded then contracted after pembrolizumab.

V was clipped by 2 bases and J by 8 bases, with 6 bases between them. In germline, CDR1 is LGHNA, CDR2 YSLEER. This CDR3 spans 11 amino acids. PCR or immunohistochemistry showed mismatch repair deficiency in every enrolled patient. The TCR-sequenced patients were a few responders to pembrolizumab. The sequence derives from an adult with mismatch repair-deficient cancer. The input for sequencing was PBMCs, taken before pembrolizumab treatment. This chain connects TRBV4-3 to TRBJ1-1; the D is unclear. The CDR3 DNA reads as TGCGCCAGCAGCCAATTCGGCGAAGCTTTCTTT. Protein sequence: CASSQFGEAFF.